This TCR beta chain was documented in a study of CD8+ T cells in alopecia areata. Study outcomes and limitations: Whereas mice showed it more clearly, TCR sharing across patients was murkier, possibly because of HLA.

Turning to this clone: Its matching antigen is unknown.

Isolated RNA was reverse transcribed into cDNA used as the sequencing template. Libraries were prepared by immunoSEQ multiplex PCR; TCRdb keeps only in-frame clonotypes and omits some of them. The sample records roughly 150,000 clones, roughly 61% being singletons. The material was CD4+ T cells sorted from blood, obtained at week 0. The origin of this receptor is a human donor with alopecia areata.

DNA for the CDR3: TGTGCCAGCAGTTGGGGACAGGGGTACTCCTACGAGCAGTACTTC. Its translation is CASSWGQGYSYEQYF. The chain recombines TRBV6-5 with TRBJ2-7, with TRBD1 matching over 10 bases. The junction had 3 bases not matched to a gene; V was cut back by 4 bases and J by 0 bases. Germline-derived CDR1 and CDR2 are MNHEY and SVGAGI. The CDR3 spans 15 residues.